Below, one T cell receptor beta chain is given with its context. Its antigen is unknown. Qualities for individual bases were not recorded, and no much larger clone is one base off. The immunoSEQ Assay, a bias-controlled multiplex PCR, was used to amplify TCRbeta CDR3 regions from genomic DNA. In the source study's methods: Nucleated cell counts per sample were estimated from amplification of reference gene primers within the assay. To quantify the absolute abundance of each unique TCRbeta CDR3 rearrangement, sequence reads were collapsed and filtered. For each sample, productive Simpson clonality was calculated as the square root of Simpson's diversity index over productive rearrangements. In its TCRdb copy, this immuneACCESS table keeps in-frame sequences only and misses some clones. Where compared with another copy, unresolved V genes explain less than half of these, and the others have no known cause. V and J calls and clone size follow that table, whereas D and trimming were derived from the DNA. Counted in this sample were 55,000 to 85,000 clones; approximately 80% of them appeared once. The ten largest clones add up to roughly 0.83% of the sample.

Trimming takes 3 bases from V and 4 bases from J, and the germline ends sit 18 bases apart. The CDR3 runs 16 amino acids, cysteine and phenylalanine included. Of the read, only the CDR3 DNA is kept; its 48 bases are in frame from base 1. CDR1 and CDR2 were assigned from the germline V gene as SGHAT and FQNNGV. The data were obtained in a study of blood T cell repertoires in COVID-19 (TCRdb year 2020). About the full investigation: Samples covering the acute and convalescent phases of COVID-19 were provided by collaborators in the United States, Italy and Spain. The material from the prospective study consisted of cDNA or gDNA derived from T cells, B-cell-depleted T cells, or PBMCs. The samples were drawn from the first 160 participants of the ongoing ImmuneRACE study and from 1,254 subjects provided by 6 global collaborators. Subjects who had been exposed to COVID-19, were actively infected with it, or had recovered from it provided the deeply sampled blood TCRbeta repertoires that made up the dataset. Where available, HLA class I and class II types were obtained from metadata supplied by the sample provider rather than from assay-based typing. The repertoires were made available in a free public database intended to serve as a resource for research on the immune response to SARS-CoV-2. The sample metadata nearly always contained a de-identified subject ID, COVID-19 status, age in years and sex. Here is what the overall study found, with its caveats: The amount of clinical and demographic metadata varied by source and participant and was provided uncurated.

Collaborating institutions collected whole blood in K2EDTA tubes following their own protocols. Collaborator samples were shipped for TCRbeta analysis as frozen whole blood, isolated PBMCs, or DNA extracted from either sample type. Specimen: peripheral blood. In this chain, TRBV11-2 is recombined with TRBJ1-2, and possibly TRBD1, on 5 matching bases. This sequence originates from a woman aged 65 to 85 with acute or convalescent COVID-19. The sequence in DNA is TGTGCCAGCAGCTTCGTGTCCGGGGGGTACATCTATGGCTACACCTTC. It specifies CASSFVSGGYIYGYTF.